One and the same sample provided the 30 T cell receptor beta chains below, sequenced in a study of blood T cell repertoires in COVID-19. Using immunoSEQ multiplex PCR, the repertoire was profiled, and TCRdb retains in-frame clones only, with some absent. The table shows 130,000 to 150,000 clones, with more than 70% occurring only once. Sequenced: peripheral blood. The receptors were gathered from a human donor in a cohort sampled during active COVID-19.

The V gene is TRBV6-2 or TRBV6-3, the J gene TRBJ2-1; TRBD1 matches at 10 bases. This CDR3 has 16 residues. Germline loops: CDR1 MNHEY, CDR2 SVGEGT. The V gene end was trimmed by 0 bases and the J gene end by 2 bases; junction bases not matched to a gene: 1. CDR3: CASSYSDRGTYNEQFF. The CDR3 DNA sequence: TGTGCCAGCAGTTACTCGGACAGGGGGACCTACAATGAGCAGTTCTTC.

This chain joins TRBV6-6 and TRBJ2-3; TRBD2 aligns across 15 bases. The length of the CDR3 is 17 residues. Unmatched junction bases numbered 9, after V lost 5 bases and J lost 6 bases. The germline CDR1 and CDR2 sequences are MNHNY and SVGAGI (reference sequence). CDR3 loop: CASSGSGLAGGGDTQYF. CDR3 DNA: TGTGCCAGCAGTGGATCGGGACTAGCGGGGGGCGGGGATACGCAGTATTTT.

This clone was found once. The CDR3 nucleotides read TGTGCCAGCAGCCAAGACGACCAGGGGTACGAGCAGTACTTC. This sequence encodes CASSQDDQGYEQYF. V gene TRBV4-2 combines with J gene TRBJ2-7; possibly TRBD1 for D (6 bases). The V gene lost 0 bases and the J gene lost 4 bases, with 10 bases spanning the gap. Germline lookup yields CDR1 LGHNA and CDR2 YNFKEQ. This CDR3 region has 14 residues.

Here the CDR3 DNA reads TGTGCCAGCAGCCAAGATTTACGCGGGGGAGAGTTCTTC. Translated, it gives CASSQDLRGGEFF. The genes are TRBV3-1 (or the pseudogene TRBV3-2) and TRBJ2-1, with 7 nucleotides matching TRBD2. CDR3 size: 13 residues. V dropped 0 bases and J dropped 14; count of bases not matched to a gene: 7. Germline lookup yields CDR1 LGHDT and CDR2 YNNKEL (reference sequence).

This chain joins TRBV11-2 and TRBJ2-7; 12 bases agree with TRBD2. The V gene's germline CDR1 is SGHAT and CDR2 FQNNGV. The V and J ends lost 0 bases and 0 bases, in that order; junction bases with no gene match: 6. There are 18 residues in the CDR3. The CDR3 sequence is CASSLELAGGSSSYEQYF. CDR3 DNA: TGTGCCAGCAGCTTAGAACTAGCGGGGGGTTCGAGCTCCTACGAGCAGTACTTC.

The genes are TRBV9 and TRBJ2-5; D possibly corresponds to TRBD2 (6 bases). Germline-derived CDR1 and CDR2 are SGDLS and YYNGEE. V was clipped by 2 bases and J by 7 bases, with 18 bases between them. The CDR3 totals 15 residues. CDR3 region: CASSVEGTQGGTQYF. The CDR3 DNA is TGTGCCAGCAGCGTTGAAGGGACTCAAGGTGGGACCCAGTACTTC.

This clone is a singleton in its sample. The chain couples TRBV3-1 (or the pseudogene TRBV3-2) to TRBJ2-7, with 10 bases that match TRBD1. The germline gives CDR1 LGHDT, CDR2 YNNKEL (reference sequence). The CDR3 is 15 amino acids. The junction had 2 bases not matched to a gene; V was cut back by 2 bases and J by 1 base. The CDR3 here is CASSQRQGASYEQYF. In DNA form, the CDR3 reads TGTGCCAGCAGCCAAAGACAGGGGGCTTCCTACGAGCAGTACTTC.

DNA of the CDR3: TGCGCCAGCAGCCAAGCGTTTCCAGGGGGCACATACAATGAGCAGTTCTTC. Translating it yields CASSQAFPGGTYNEQFF. This chain links TRBV4-3 with TRBJ2-1; 8 positions agree with TRBD1. This CDR3 region has 17 residues. Trimming removed 1 base from V and 4 bases from J; junction bases left unmatched: 9. CDR1 is LGHNA and CDR2 is YSLEER in the germline V gene.

The DNA of the CDR3 is TGTGCCAGCAGTTTCCAGGAAGTGGGTGGCCCCAGGGAGCAGTACTTC. It codes for CASSFQEVGGPREQYF. The rearrangement links TRBV27 to TRBJ2-7; D call uncertain. The germline V gene has CDR1 MNHEY and CDR2 SMNVEV (reference sequence). Trimming removed 3 bases from V and 7 bases from J, with 22 bases in between. The CDR3 totals 16 residues.

The table lists this clone with a few counts. This rearrangement joins TRBV2 to TRBJ2-7, with no clear D. This CDR3 has 11 amino acids. Germline CDR1 and CDR2: SNHLY and FYNNEI. Trimming took 4 bases from V and 5 from J, leaving 6 bases between them. CDR3 DNA: TGTGCCAGCAGTGTACAGAACGAGCAGTACTTC. Its protein is CASSVQNEQYF.

The CDR3 protein is CASSQVPRLGLFF. DNA for the CDR3: TGCGCCAGCAGCCAAGTGCCTAGACTAGGGCTGTTTTTT. The rearrangement joins TRBV4-3 to TRBJ2-2; weak D call: TRBD2 (6 bases). Trimming took 1 base from V and 13 from J, leaving 13 bases between them. CDR1 LGHNA and CDR2 YSLEER come from the germline V gene. The CDR3 contains 13 residues.

The J gene is TRBJ2-1, the V gene TRBV28; D is unresolved. CDR1 MDHEN and CDR2 SYDVKM come from the germline V gene. There are 12 residues in the CDR3. V dropped 5 bases and J dropped 9 bases, with 11 bases sitting between them. CDR3 bases: TGTGCCAGCAGTCCACCGAGTGGTGAGCAGTTCTTC. Amino acids: CASSPPSGEQFF.

The rearrangement uses TRBV12-3 or TRBV12-4 and TRBJ1-1; possible D gene TRBD1, 5 bases. CDR3 size: 13 residues. The ends were cut back, 5 bases at V and 11 bases at J, with 18 bases in the middle. The CDR3 coding sequence is TGTGCCAGCAGTCCCACGGGGGTGAGGTCTGCTTTCTTT. It is translated as CASSPTGVRSAFF.

The chain combines TRBV7-2 with TRBJ2-7; TRBD2 matches 7 bases. The trim removed 2 bases at V and 2 bases at J, leaving 3 bases unmatched. The CDR3 is made up of 14 amino acids. Germline assignment: CDR1 SGHTA and CDR2 FQGNSA. CDR3 DNA sequence: TGTGCCAGCAGCTTATCTAGCGGTGCCTACGAGCAGTACTTC. Its protein is CASSLSSGAYEQYF.

This chain links TRBV5-3 with TRBJ1-2; possibly TRBD1 for D (5 bases). TRBV5-3 belongs to the ORF category, with a function that is uncertain. The CDR3 spans 14 residues. Between the trimmed V and J ends, which lost 2 bases and 5 bases, there was a span of 13 bases. The CDR3 sequence: CARSFREKPYGYTF. CDR3 DNA: TGTGCCAGAAGCTTCAGGGAAAAACCTTATGGCTACACCTTC.

The V gene is TRBV7-2, the J gene TRBJ1-6; TRBD1 might be the D (5 bases). Germline V lookup: CDR1 SGHTA, CDR2 FQGNSA. The CDR3 spans 17 residues. Trimming shortened V by 2 bases and J by 0 bases, and 11 bases separated the two germline ends. Here the CDR3 reads CASSLFFRASYNSPLHF. The DNA of the CDR3 is TGTGCCAGCAGCTTATTTTTCAGGGCCTCCTATAATTCACCCCTCCACTTT.

This rearrangement joins TRBV21-1 to TRBJ1-1; the table gives TRBD1 as D, unverified against the DNA. TRBV21-1 is flagged as a pseudogene. The CDR3 has 16 residues. The CDR3 sequence is CASSKGGRGLDTEAFF. DNA for the CDR3: TGTGCCAGCAGCAAAGGAGGCAGGGGTTTGGACACTGAAGCTTTCTTT.

The J gene is TRBJ1-5, the V gene TRBV19; 8 positions agree with TRBD1. The germline CDR1 and CDR2 sequences are LNHDA and SQIVND (reference sequence). The CDR3 length is 14 residues. The trim removed 8 bases at V and 2 bases at J, leaving 5 bases unmatched. The CDR3 nucleotides read TGTGCCAGTGGCCCGGGACAGGGCAATCAGCCCCAGCATTTT. Residues: CASGPGQGNQPQHF.

V usage is TRBV10-3 and J usage is TRBJ1-1, with D maybe TRBD1 (5 bases). The V end was cut by 11 bases, the J end by 3 bases, with 19 bases between. CDR3 length: 14 residues. Per the germline V gene, CDR1 is ENHRY and CDR2 is SYGVKD. The CDR3: CAGWDGGIDTEAFF. The CDR3, as DNA: TGTGCCGGGTGGGACGGGGGTATCGACACTGAAGCTTTCTTT.

V usage is TRBV10-3 and J usage is TRBJ2-1; the match to TRBD1 covers 12 bases. V was clipped by 0 bases and J by 7 bases; unmatched bases: 7. The CDR3 runs 17 residues. Germline CDR1 and CDR2: ENHRY and SYGVKD. CDR3 in amino acids: CAISESLGQGARNEQFF. The CDR3 DNA follows: TGTGCCATCAGTGAGTCTTTGGGACAGGGGGCGCGGAATGAGCAGTTCTTC.

Here the CDR3 DNA reads TGTGCCAGCAGCTCGCTCTGGGACACTTACTATGGCTACACCTTC. It specifies CASSSLWDTYYGYTF. The chain employs TRBV7-2 and TRBJ1-2; maybe TRBD1 (6 bases). CDR1 and CDR2 (germline): SGHTA, FQGNSA. Trimming took off 4 bases at V and 3 bases at J, with 15 bases between the two ends. The CDR3 covers 15 residues. The variable domain in full, completed from reference TRBV7-2 and TRBJ1-2, reads GAGVSQSPSNKVTEKGKDVELRCDPISGHTALYWYRQSLGQGLEFLIYFQGNSAPDKSGLPSDRFSAERTGGSVSTLTIQRTQQEDSAVYLCASSSLWDTYYGYTFGSGTRLTVV.

The chain links TRBV3-1 (or the pseudogene TRBV3-2) to TRBJ2-5; TRBD2 matches at 8 bases. This CDR3 is built from 13 residues. Unmatched junction bases numbered 3, after V lost 4 bases and J lost 5 bases. CDR1 and CDR2 (germline): LGHDT, YNNKEL (reference sequence). For the CDR3, the DNA is TGTGCCAGCAGCCGGGGACTAGTGGAGACCCAGTACTTC. This translates into CASSRGLVETQYF.

The rearrangement joins TRBV5-6 to TRBJ1-2; 7 nucleotides agree with TRBD1. Trimming at V came to 0 bases and at J to 4 bases, leaving 3 bases not matched to a gene. The CDR3 is 14 amino acids. The germline V gene encodes CDR1 SGHDT and CDR2 YYEEEE. CDR3: CASSLGDRFYGYTF. The CDR3 nucleotides read TGTGCCAGCAGCTTGGGGGACAGATTCTATGGCTACACCTTC.

J is TRBJ1-2 and V is TRBV5-4; D is perhaps TRBD1 (5 bases). Trimming pared 2 bases from V and 8 bases from J, leaving 13 bases between. This CDR3 region has 13 residues. From germline, CDR1 is SGHNT and CDR2 YYREEE (reference sequence). CDR3 protein: CASSFPGYSGYTF. CDR3 DNA: TGTGCCAGCAGCTTTCCAGGGTATAGCGGCTACACCTTC.

The chain is built from TRBV6-2 or TRBV6-3 and TRBJ1-2; D is ambiguous. In germline, CDR1 is MNHEY, CDR2 SVGEGT. CDR3 size: 16 residues. Trimming cost V 2 bases and J 5 bases, with 18 bases left between them. CDR3 region: CASSYLGQSTPYGYTF. Written as DNA, the CDR3 is TGTGCCAGCAGTTACCTAGGCCAATCCACTCCATATGGCTACACCTTC.

J is TRBJ2-5 and V is TRBV11-1, with TRBD2 matching over 9 bases. V dropped 5 bases and J dropped 13; count of bases not matched to a gene: 11. Looked up from germline, CDR1 is SGHAT and CDR2 is FQDESV (reference sequence). CDR3 length: 13 residues. The CDR3 DNA reads TGTGCCAGCAGCCCCGGACTAGCGAGATCCCCGTACTTC. This sequence encodes CASSPGLARSPYF. Filled out from reference TRBV11-1 and TRBJ2-5, the complete variable domain reads EAEVAQSPRYKITEKSQAVAFWCDPISGHATLYWYRQILGQGPELLVQFQDESVVDDSQLPKDRFSAERLKGVDSTLKIQPAELGDSAMYLCASSPGLARSPYFGPGTRLLVL.

This clone was found many times. J is TRBJ1-4 and V is TRBV27; unclear D gene. Looked up from germline, CDR1 is MNHEY and CDR2 is SMNVEV (reference sequence). V gave up 4 bases and J gave up 3 bases, with 12 bases separating them. The CDR3 runs 15 residues. The CDR3 is CASSSRGLPNEKLFF. The CDR3 nucleotides are TGTGCCAGCAGTTCCAGAGGGTTGCCTAATGAAAAACTGTTTTTT.

The chain has TRBV5-6 and TRBJ2-7, with D possibly TRBD2 on 6 matching bases. V lost 1 base and J lost 6, with 14 bases in between. CDR3 length: 14 residues. The V gene's germline CDR1 is SGHDT and CDR2 YYEEEE. The CDR3 DNA is TGTGCCAGCAGCTTGCGGGACTTCCTGCGCGAGCAGTACTTC. Translated: CASSLRDFLREQYF. The complete variable domain, with remaining parts taken from reference TRBV5-6 and TRBJ2-7, reads DAGVTQSPTHLIKTRGQQVTLRCSPKSGHDTVSWYQQALGQGPQFIFQYYEEEERQRGNFPDRFSGHQFPNYSSELNVNALLLGDSALYLCASSLRDFLREQYFGPGTRLTVT.

This clone came up a few times. CDR3 protein: CASSLAAAANSPLHF. The CDR3 coding sequence is TGTGCCAGCAGCTTAGCGGCGGCAGCGAATTCACCCCTCCACTTT. V gene TRBV7-2 combines with J gene TRBJ1-6, with unresolved D. This CDR3 spans 15 amino acids. V was cut by 0 bases and J by 7 bases, with 10 bases left in between. Looked up from germline, CDR1 is SGHTA and CDR2 is FQGNSA. Looking up the rest from reference TRBV7-2 and TRBJ1-6 gives the full variable domain: GAGVSQSPSNKVTEKGKDVELRCDPISGHTALYWYRQSLGQGLEFLIYFQGNSAPDKSGLPSDRFSAERTGGSVSTLTIQRTQQEDSAVYLCASSLAAAANSPLHFGNGTRLTVT.

This chain links TRBV7-6 with TRBJ2-5, with D perhaps matching TRBD2 (7 bases). The CDR3 loop spans 16 amino acids. The V gene lost 6 bases and the J gene lost 5 bases, with 22 bases spanning the gap. The germline gives CDR1 SGHVS, CDR2 FNYEAQ. The CDR3 is CASSPQSPGGRETQYF. The CDR3 nucleotides are TGTGCCAGCAGTCCCCAATCACCGGGGGGCAGGGAGACCCAGTACTTC.